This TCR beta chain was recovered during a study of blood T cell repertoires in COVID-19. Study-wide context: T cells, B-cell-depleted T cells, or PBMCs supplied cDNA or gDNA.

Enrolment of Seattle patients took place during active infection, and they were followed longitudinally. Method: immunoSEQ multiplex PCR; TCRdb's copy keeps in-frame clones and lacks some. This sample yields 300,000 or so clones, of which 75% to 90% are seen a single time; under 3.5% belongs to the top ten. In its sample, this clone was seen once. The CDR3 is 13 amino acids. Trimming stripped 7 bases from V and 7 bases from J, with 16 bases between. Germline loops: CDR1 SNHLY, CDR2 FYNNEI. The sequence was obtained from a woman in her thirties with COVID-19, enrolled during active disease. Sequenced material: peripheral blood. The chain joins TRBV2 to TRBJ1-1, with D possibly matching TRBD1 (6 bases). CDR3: CASILQGVSEAFF. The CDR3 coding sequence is TGTGCCAGCATTCTACAGGGCGTCAGTGAAGCTTTCTTT.